These T cell receptor beta chains were read from a single sample in a study of cytomegalovirus exposure and HLA in healthy donors. TCRdb keeps only in-frame clones here, not all; method: immunoSEQ multiplex PCR. Of about 97,000 clones listed, 81% are singletons. Sequencing was carried out using PBMCs. Receptors were obtained from a man aged 40-49 years in good health and CMV-seropositive. Each CDR3 is given with its conserved first and last residue. Each record gives: clone size, J gene, D gene, V gene, CDR3 protein, CDR3 DNA. A D gene is named only where the DNA matches it firmly. Rows may omit the clone size; those that give it use once, few, many or a size class.

abundance: NA
j_gene: TRBJ2-5
d_gene: TRBD1
v_gene: TRBV7-2
CDR3aa: CASSPPHRGETQYF
CDR3nt: TGTGCCAGCAGCCCCCCCCACAGGGGAGAGACCCAGTACTTC

abundance: NA
j_gene: TRBJ2-3
d_gene: TRBD2
v_gene: TRBV6-1
CDR3aa: CASSEARGLASTDTQYF
CDR3nt: TGTGCCAGCAGTGAAGCGAGGGGACTAGCTAGCACAGATACGCAGTATTTT

abundance: NA
j_gene: TRBJ1-3
d_gene: NA
v_gene: TRBV19
CDR3aa: CASRLNSGNTIYF
CDR3nt: TGTGCCAGTAGGCTAAACTCTGGAAACACCATATATTTT

abundance: NA
j_gene: TRBJ1-5
d_gene: NA
v_gene: TRBV7-9
CDR3aa: CASARGFVSQPQHF
CDR3nt: TGTGCCAGCGCCCGAGGGTTCGTCAGCCAGCCCCAGCATTTT

abundance: NA
j_gene: TRBJ1-2
d_gene: TRBD1
v_gene: TRBV5-6
CDR3aa: CASSRQGDDYGYTF
CDR3nt: TGTGCCAGCAGCCGACAGGGGGATGACTATGGCTACACCTTC

abundance: few
j_gene: TRBJ2-1
d_gene: NA
v_gene: TRBV11-3
CDR3aa: CASSLRDYNEQFF
CDR3nt: TGTGCCAGCAGCCTCCGGGACTACAATGAGCAGTTCTTC

abundance: once
j_gene: TRBJ1-5
d_gene: NA
v_gene: TRBV6-5
CDR3aa: CASSPRSYSNQPQHF
CDR3nt: TGTGCCAGCAGTCCGAGGAGCTATAGCAATCAGCCCCAGCATTTT

abundance: NA
j_gene: TRBJ2-7
d_gene: NA
v_gene: TRBV29-1
CDR3aa: CSVLGGDTATYEQYF
CDR3nt: TGCAGCGTCCTCGGTGGGGACACAGCCACCTACGAGCAGTACTTC

abundance: NA
j_gene: TRBJ1-1
d_gene: NA
v_gene: TRBV28
CDR3aa: CASSPGGVNTEAFF
CDR3nt: TGTGCCAGCAGTCCGGGAGGGGTGAACACTGAAGCTTTCTTT

abundance: once
j_gene: TRBJ1-2
d_gene: TRBD1
v_gene: TRBV4-1
CDR3aa: CASNPSGQGHYGYTF
CDR3nt: TGCGCCAGCAACCCATCGGGACAGGGGCACTATGGCTACACCTTC

abundance: NA
j_gene: TRBJ2-7
d_gene: TRBD2
v_gene: TRBV15
CDR3aa: CATSVVAGHEQYF
CDR3nt: TGTGCCACCAGCGTGGTAGCGGGCCACGAGCAGTACTTC

abundance: NA
j_gene: TRBJ2-3
d_gene: NA
v_gene: TRBV9
CDR3aa: CASSVTGVGADTQYF
CDR3nt: TGTGCCAGCAGCGTAACAGGCGTTGGGGCAGATACGCAGTATTTT

abundance: NA
j_gene: TRBJ2-5
d_gene: NA
v_gene: TRBV6-6
CDR3aa: CASSYGRGPETQYF
CDR3nt: TGTGCCAGCAGTTACGGCAGGGGCCCAGAGACCCAGTACTTC

abundance: NA
j_gene: TRBJ1-1
d_gene: NA
v_gene: TRBV12-5
CDR3aa: CASGLVVSGGTEAFF
CDR3nt: TGTGCTAGTGGTTTGGTAGTTTCCGGGGGCACTGAAGCTTTCTTT

abundance: once
j_gene: TRBJ1-3
d_gene: NA
v_gene: TRBV10-3
CDR3aa: CAISEEGVGGNTIYF
CDR3nt: TGTGCCATCAGTGAAGAGGGAGTGGGTGGAAACACCATATATTTT

abundance: once
j_gene: TRBJ2-6
d_gene: NA
v_gene: TRBV4-1
CDR3aa: CASSQEGGVSGANVLTF
CDR3nt: TGCGCCAGCAGCCAAGAAGGGGGGGTCTCTGGGGCCAACGTCCTGACTTTC

abundance: few
j_gene: TRBJ1-5
d_gene: NA
v_gene: TRBV6-5
CDR3aa: CASTDRLQPQHF
CDR3nt: TGTGCCAGCACCGACAGGTTACAGCCCCAGCATTTT

abundance: few
j_gene: TRBJ1-2
d_gene: NA
v_gene: TRBV5-1
CDR3aa: CASSVRETNYGYTF
CDR3nt: TGCGCCAGCAGCGTAAGAGAGACTAACTATGGCTACACCTTC

abundance: NA
j_gene: TRBJ2-2
d_gene: TRBD1
v_gene: TRBV30
CDR3aa: CAWSPGTGGGGELFF
CDR3nt: TGTGCCTGGAGCCCGGGGACAGGGGGAGGCGGGGAGCTGTTTTTT

abundance: NA
j_gene: TRBJ2-2
d_gene: NA
v_gene: TRBV6-6
CDR3aa: CASRALGTGELFF
CDR3nt: TGTGCCAGCAGGGCACTAGGAACCGGGGAGCTGTTTTTT

abundance: NA
j_gene: TRBJ2-1
d_gene: TRBD2
v_gene: TRBV11-3
CDR3aa: CASSSGLAGEQFF
CDR3nt: TGTGCCAGCAGCTCGGGACTAGCGGGGGAGCAGTTCTTC

abundance: NA
j_gene: TRBJ2-7
d_gene: TRBD1
v_gene: TRBV7-2
CDR3aa: CASSWGTGSSEQYF
CDR3nt: TGTGCCAGCAGCTGGGGGACAGGGTCGAGCGAGCAGTACTTC

abundance: NA
j_gene: TRBJ2-3
d_gene: TRBD2
v_gene: TRBV5-4
CDR3aa: CASSEAGVGDTQYF
CDR3nt: TGTGCCAGCAGCGAAGCGGGAGTGGGAGATACGCAGTATTTT

abundance: once
j_gene: TRBJ2-3
d_gene: NA
v_gene: TRBV29-1
CDR3aa: CSPYTQYF
CDR3nt: TGCAGCCCCTATACGCAGTATTTT

abundance: NA
j_gene: TRBJ2-2
d_gene: TRBD2
v_gene: TRBV5-6
CDR3aa: CASSFLAGGNTGELFF
CDR3nt: TGTGCCAGCAGCTTCCTAGCGGGGGGGAACACCGGGGAGCTGTTTTTT

abundance: NA
j_gene: TRBJ2-1
d_gene: TRBD1
v_gene: TRBV28
CDR3aa: CASRAGTGGSEQFF
CDR3nt: TGTGCCAGCAGGGCCGGGACAGGGGGCAGTGAGCAGTTCTTC

abundance: once
j_gene: TRBJ2-7
d_gene: NA
v_gene: TRBV19
CDR3aa: CASSGTPWEQYF
CDR3nt: TGTGCCAGTAGTGGGACACCCTGGGAACAGTACTTC

abundance: NA
j_gene: TRBJ1-2
d_gene: TRBD1
v_gene: TRBV6-5
CDR3aa: CASSPRDRRHYGYTF
CDR3nt: TGTGCCAGCAGCCCCCGGGACAGGAGGCACTATGGCTACACCTTT

abundance: NA
j_gene: TRBJ1-2
d_gene: NA
v_gene: TRBV19
CDR3aa: CASSTSFGQNYGYTF
CDR3nt: TGTGCCAGTAGTACTTCCTTCGGACAGAACTATGGCTACACCTTC

abundance: NA
j_gene: TRBJ2-1
d_gene: NA
v_gene: TRBV5-6
CDR3aa: CASSFGLSYNEQFF
CDR3nt: TGTGCCAGCAGCTTCGGACTGTCCTACAATGAGCAGTTCTTC

abundance: NA
j_gene: TRBJ1-4
d_gene: NA
v_gene: TRBV5-5
CDR3aa: CASSSGPQGGSEKLFF
CDR3nt: TGTGCCAGCAGTTCAGGCCCCCAGGGAGGTTCTGAAAAACTGTTTTTT

abundance: NA
j_gene: TRBJ1-5
d_gene: NA
v_gene: TRBV6-1
CDR3aa: CASSEAGGLGQPQHF
CDR3nt: TGTGCCAGCAGTGAAGCGGGGGGATTGGGCCAGCCCCAGCATTTT

abundance: NA
j_gene: TRBJ1-1
d_gene: TRBD1
v_gene: TRBV5-4
CDR3aa: CASSPRDRENTEAFF
CDR3nt: TGTGCCAGCAGCCCACGGGACAGGGAGAACACTGAAGCTTTCTTT

abundance: NA
j_gene: TRBJ1-2
d_gene: NA
v_gene: TRBV2
CDR3aa: CASRDRLTVNYGYTF
CDR3nt: TGTGCCAGCAGAGACCGCTTGACAGTTAACTATGGCTACACCTTC

abundance: NA
j_gene: TRBJ1-6
d_gene: NA
v_gene: TRBV25-1
CDR3aa: CASSETRRGYNSPLHF
CDR3nt: TGTGCCAGCAGTGAGACCAGGCGGGGATATAATTCACCCCTCCACTTT

abundance: NA
j_gene: TRBJ1-2
d_gene: NA
v_gene: TRBV6-1
CDR3aa: CASSAVINYGYTF
CDR3nt: TGTGCCAGCAGTGCCGTTATCAACTATGGCTACACCTTC

abundance: NA
j_gene: TRBJ2-3
d_gene: NA
v_gene: TRBV10-1
CDR3aa: CASSEVDRGKDTQYF
CDR3nt: TGCGCCAGCAGTGAGGTGGACAGAGGAAAGGATACGCAGTATTTT

abundance: NA
j_gene: TRBJ2-7
d_gene: TRBD2
v_gene: TRBV10-3
CDR3aa: CAISDGSSGAYEQYF
CDR3nt: TGTGCCATCAGTGACGGGTCTAGCGGCGCCTACGAGCAGTACTTC

abundance: NA
j_gene: TRBJ2-7
d_gene: TRBD1
v_gene: TRBV18
CDR3aa: CASSGQGAIEQYF
CDR3nt: TGTGCCAGCTCAGGACAGGGGGCGATCGAGCAGTACTTC

abundance: NA
j_gene: TRBJ2-5
d_gene: TRBD2
v_gene: TRBV28
CDR3aa: CASTRTSGTQYF
CDR3nt: TGTGCCAGCACCCGGACTAGTGGGACCCAGTACTTC

abundance: NA
j_gene: TRBJ1-5
d_gene: NA
v_gene: TRBV19
CDR3aa: CASSIGRAPGQPQHF
CDR3nt: TGTGCCAGTAGTATAGGCAGGGCCCCGGGTCAGCCCCAGCATTTT

abundance: NA
j_gene: TRBJ1-5
d_gene: NA
v_gene: TRBV10-2
CDR3aa: CASTPGGNQPQHF
CDR3nt: TGCGCCAGCACCCCCGGTGGCAATCAGCCCCAGCATTTT

abundance: NA
j_gene: TRBJ1-3
d_gene: NA
v_gene: TRBV12-1
CDR3aa: CASSSDRTGSGNTIYF
CDR3nt: TGTGCCAGCAGCTCAGATCGGACAGGCTCTGGAAACACCATATATTTT

abundance: once
j_gene: TRBJ1-3
d_gene: TRBD1
v_gene: TRBV18
CDR3aa: CASSLATGASSGNTIYF
CDR3nt: TGTGCCAGCTCACTGGCGACAGGGGCAAGTTCTGGAAACACCATATATTTT

abundance: NA
j_gene: TRBJ2-7
d_gene: TRBD1
v_gene: TRBV28
CDR3aa: CASSSNGQAGFYEQYF
CDR3nt: TGTGCCAGCAGTTCTAATGGACAGGCCGGATTCTACGAGCAGTACTTC

abundance: NA
j_gene: TRBJ1-2
d_gene: NA
v_gene: TRBV18
CDR3aa: CASSLAKTDANYGYTF
CDR3nt: TGTGCCAGCTCACTCGCTAAGACAGATGCTAACTATGGCTACACCTTC

abundance: few
j_gene: TRBJ2-7
d_gene: NA
v_gene: TRBV27
CDR3aa: CASSLADTYEQYF
CDR3nt: TGTGCCAGCAGTTTAGCAGACACCTACGAGCAGTACTTC